This TCR beta chain was retrieved from a study of spatial heterogeneity in lung cancer. Study information: Alpha-chain sequences were detected in numbers that were consistently lower than beta-chain sequences. For the average unique TCR and UMI combination, more than eight occurrences appeared in raw reads.

The time point denotes: sample taken at primary tumor resection. Tumor, nontumor lung or frozen PBMC supplied whole RNA, sequenced without sorting. Samples were donated by 72 untreated early-stage non-small cell lung cancer patients. Every molecule of TCR cDNA had its own unique molecular identifier. TCRdb re-derived calls from the 5' RACE reads in MiXCR, one entry per CDR3 protein. Of approximately 3,800 distinct CDR3 sequences in the sample, roughly 7.6% are singletons; the top ten hold over 15%. The CDR3 has 13 residues. Germline CDR1 reads SQVTM; CDR2 reads ANQGSEA. V was trimmed by 6 bases and J by 0 bases, leaving 11 bases between them.

The TCR sequence derives from a male donor with early-stage non-small cell lung cancer. Sequencing used normal lung tissue next to the tumor, obtained at surgery. The rearrangement uses TRBV29-1 and TRBJ1-2; D is unresolved. The CDR3 loop reads CSVAHRANYGYTF. CDR3 nucleotides: TGCAGCGTCGCCCATAGAGCTAACTATGGCTACACCTTC.